The 10 T cell receptor beta chains given below trace back to one sample, sequenced in a study of spatial heterogeneity in lung cancer. Time point in this sample: sample taken at primary tumor resection. Whole RNA obtained from tumor, nontumor lung or frozen PBMC underwent sequencing without sorting. From the 5' RACE reads, TCRdb called clonotypes with MiXCR, one entry per CDR3 protein. The sample includes about 82,000 distinct CDR3 sequences, 10% to 15% of them seen just once. The sample here was PBMCs, taken at surgery. These receptors all come from a male donor with early-stage non-small cell lung cancer.

The genes are TRBV7-3 and TRBJ1-1, with TRBD1 identical over 8 bases. The trim removed 2 bases at V and 2 bases at J, leaving 4 bases unmatched. Germline CDR1 SGHTA, CDR2 FQGTGA. This CDR3 contains 15 residues. DNA for the CDR3: TGTGCCAGCAGCTTACGGTCAGGGGGCAACACTGAAGCTTTCTTT. This codes for CASSLRSGGNTEAFF.

The chain joins TRBV7-9 to TRBJ2-1; TRBD1 matches 9 bases. Germline lookup yields CDR1 SEHNR and CDR2 FQNEAQ (reference sequence). The V and J ends lost 7 bases and 5 bases, in that order; junction bases with no gene match: 15. The CDR3 covers 17 residues. The CDR3 coding sequence is TGTGCCAGCACCCCAACCACCGGGAGACAGGGGGACAATGAGCAGTTCTTC. It codes for CASTPTTGRQGDNEQFF.

The table lists this clonotype with many counts. The rearrangement uses TRBV29-1 and TRBJ1-1, with D unclear. Germline loops: CDR1 SQVTM, CDR2 ANQGSEA. The CDR3 spans 12 residues. Trimming stripped 1 base from V and 5 bases from J, with 8 bases between. The CDR3 protein is CSVEGRETEAFF. As DNA, the CDR3 is TGCAGCGTTGAAGGGAGAGAGACTGAAGCTTTCTTT.

The V gene is TRBV7-3, the J gene TRBJ1-1; D is possibly TRBD1 (6 bases). This CDR3 spans 14 amino acids. Trimming took 6 bases from V and 5 from J, leaving 16 bases between them. The germline CDR1 and CDR2 sequences are SGHTA and FQGTGA. The CDR3 DNA follows: TGTGCCAGCAGTCCCCAGGGGAGAGGTACTGAAGCTTTCTTT. It codes for CASSPQGRGTEAFF.

This chain links TRBV5-1 with TRBJ1-1; D possibly corresponds to TRBD1 (6 bases). V shed 4 bases and J shed 7 bases, with 14 bases lying between them. Germline assignment: CDR1 SGHRS and CDR2 YFSETQ. The CDR3 has 13 amino acids. The CDR3 loop reads CASSGGQGLEAFF. CDR3 bases: TGCGCCAGCAGCGGCGGGCAGGGGCTTGAAGCTTTCTTT.

The genes are TRBV27 and TRBJ2-1, with D maybe TRBD1 (6 bases). V was trimmed by 5 bases and J by 9 bases, leaving 17 bases between them. Germline V gives CDR1 MNHEY, CDR2 SMNVEV (reference sequence). CDR3 size: 14 residues. The CDR3 is CASSLRTGFGEQFF. CDR3 sequence (DNA): TGTGCCAGCAGTCTAAGAACAGGGTTCGGTGAGCAGTTCTTC.

CDR3 sequence: CASSPRGPERSNEQFF. The CDR3 nucleotides read TGTGCCAGCTCACCAAGGGGGCCCGAGCGTTCCAATGAGCAGTTCTTC. This chain joins TRBV18 and TRBJ2-1; TRBD1 aligns across 7 bases. The CDR3 spans 16 residues. Trimming removed 2 bases from V and 6 bases from J; junction bases left unmatched: 10. Germline-derived CDR1 and CDR2 are KGHSH and LQKENI.

V usage is TRBV30 and J usage is TRBJ1-4; D is ambiguous. From germline, CDR1 is GTSNPN and CDR2 SVGIG (reference sequence). The CDR3 has 13 amino acids. V was trimmed by 0 bases and J by 5 bases, leaving 7 bases between them. As DNA, the CDR3 is TGTGCCTGGAGTGTAGTAGGGAATGAAAAACTGTTTTTT. Translation: CAWSVVGNEKLFF. The full variable domain, its missing parts supplied by reference TRBV30 and TRBJ1-4, is SQTIHQWPATLVQPVGSPLSLECTVEGTSNPNLYWYRQAAGRGLQLLFYSVGIGQISSEVPQNLSASRPQDRQFILSSKKLLLSDSGFYLCAWSVVGNEKLFFGSGTQLSVL.

This clonotype was observed at least ten times. The V call is TRBV28, the J call TRBJ1-2; 7 nucleotides match TRBD1. The length of the CDR3 is 12 residues. V lost 5 bases and J lost 4; bases outside the gene matches: 1. Germline CDR1 and CDR2: MDHEN and SYDVKM. In nucleotides, the CDR3 is TGTGCCAGCAGTGGGACAGCCTATGGCTACACCTTC. Protein product: CASSGTAYGYTF.

The rearrangement joins TRBV7-9 to TRBJ1-5; 9 nucleotides agree with TRBD1. This CDR3 has 16 amino acids. V shed 3 bases, J shed 3 bases, and the junction held 6 bases outside the gene matches. CDR1 SEHNR and CDR2 FQNEAQ come from the germline V gene (reference sequence). The chain's CDR3 is CASSFSGTGINQPQHF. The CDR3 bases are TGTGCCAGCAGCTTTTCCGGGACAGGGATCAATCAGCCCCAGCATTTT. Variable domain in full (rest from reference TRBV7-9 and TRBJ1-5): DTGVSQNPRHKITKRGQNVTFRCDPISEHNRLYWYRQTLGQGPEFLTYFQNEAQLEKSRLLSDRFSAERPKGSFSTLEIQRTEQGDSAMYLCASSFSGTGINQPQHFGDGTRLSIL.